Listed here are 20 T cell receptor beta chains from one sample, sequenced in a study of blood T cell repertoires in COVID-19. TCRdb's table, derived via immunoSEQ multiplex PCR, lists solely in-frame clones and lacks some. The sample has a few hundred thousand clones; around four fifths are singletons. Material for sequencing was PBMCs or T cells enriched from blood (not recorded which). These receptors all come from a man under 40 with acute COVID-19.

The CDR3 DNA sequence: TGTGCCAGCAGTTCCCCACCTAGGGGGTCCCAGTACTTC. The encoded protein is CASSSPPRGSQYF. The V gene is TRBV28, the J gene TRBJ2-5; a weak D match, TRBD1 (6 bases). Trimming cost V 4 bases and J 9 bases, with 15 bases left between them. This CDR3 has 13 residues. Germline CDR1 and CDR2: MDHEN and SYDVKM.

The CDR3 reads CASSWAGQALTTLNTEAFF. DNA of the CDR3: TGTGCCAGCAGCTGGGCGGGACAGGCCCTTACGACCCTGAACACTGAAGCTTTCTTT. This chain connects TRBV7-9 to TRBJ1-1; 8 positions agree with TRBD1. CDR3 length: 19 amino acids. Germline CDR1 SEHNR, CDR2 FQNEAQ (reference sequence). V trimming: 4 bases; J trimming: 0 bases; junction bases outside the gene matches: 16.

The CDR3 bases are TGTGCCAGCAGCTTAGTAGGTTTCGGGACAGAGGACGAGCAGTACGTC. The encoded protein is CASSLVGFGTEDEQYV. This sequence joins TRBV7-2 and TRBJ2-7; the match to TRBD1 covers 7 bases. V was clipped by 1 base and J by 5 bases; unmatched bases: 11. Germline V gene data show CDR1 as SGHTA and CDR2 as FQGNSA. This CDR3 region has 16 residues.

This clone was seen a single time. V and J are TRBV5-4 and TRBJ1-3; 8 bases line up with TRBD1. CDR1 SGHNT and CDR2 YYREEE come from the germline V gene (reference sequence). The CDR3 consists of 16 residues. V trimming: 4 bases; J trimming: 2 bases; junction bases outside the gene matches: 8. CDR3 protein: CASSRGTGGAGNTIYF. CDR3 nucleotides: TGTGCCAGCAGCCGCGGGACAGGAGGGGCTGGAAACACCATATATTTT.

This clone has a single count. The chain employs TRBV30 and TRBJ1-1; D gene ambiguous. V was pared by 0 bases and J by 0 bases, with 11 bases between. This CDR3 spans 15 amino acids. In germline, CDR1 is GTSNPN, CDR2 SVGIG (reference sequence). This CDR3 is CAWSVGSAMNTEAFF. CDR3 DNA sequence: TGTGCCTGGAGTGTGGGCTCCGCAATGAACACTGAAGCTTTCTTT.

Only a few counts were recorded for this clone. V usage is TRBV7-8 and J usage is TRBJ1-6, with TRBD1 as a possible D gene (5 bases). V was cut by 1 base and J by 4 bases, with 8 bases left in between. CDR1 is SGHVS, CDR2 FQNEAQ, per germline. This CDR3 comprises 15 residues. CDR3 DNA sequence: TGTGCCAGCAGCTTAGGTTCAGGGTATAATTCACCCCTCCACTTT. It codes for CASSLGSGYNSPLHF.

Only one count was recorded for this clone. The chain links TRBV13 to TRBJ1-2, with 7 bases lining up with TRBD1. CDR3 length equals 16 residues. The J segment lost 8 bases and the V segment lost 5 bases, leaving 17 bases of the junction unmatched. Germline V gene sequence: CDR1 PRHDT, CDR2 FYEKMQ (reference sequence). The CDR3 region has the DNA TGTGCCAGCAGCCTCTGGGGGCTAGGGACAGCGGGCGGCTACACCTTC. It specifies CASSLWGLGTAGGYTF.

The rearrangement joins TRBV28 to TRBJ1-5; tentative D call: TRBD1 (5 bases). Germline CDR1 is MDHEN and CDR2 is SYDVKM. V was shortened by 4 bases and J by 3 bases, with 10 bases between the two germline ends. The CDR3 runs 14 residues. DNA for the CDR3: TGTGCCAGCAGTTCCGGGGGTAACAATCAGCCCCAGCATTTT. It yields the protein CASSSGGNNQPQHF.

This chain joins TRBV3-1 (or the pseudogene TRBV3-2) and TRBJ2-5; 9 nucleotides align to TRBD2. Germline CDR1 LGHDT, CDR2 YNNKEL (reference sequence). The CDR3 length is 17 residues. The trim removed 0 bases at V and 5 bases at J, leaving 10 bases unmatched. The CDR3 sequence: CASSQDLMTSGPETQYF. The CDR3 DNA is TGTGCCAGCAGCCAAGATTTGATGACTAGCGGTCCGGAGACCCAGTACTTC.

As to this clone: Relative to the germline gene, one junction end is altered; a read error may explain this. V is TRBV5-1 and J is TRBJ2-1; TRBD2 matches at 8 bases. CDR3 length equals 13 residues. CDR1 is SGHRS and CDR2 is YFSETQ in the germline V gene. The CDR3 sequence is CASNIAGSREQFF. The CDR3 region has the DNA TGTGCCAGCAATATAGCGGGATCGCGTGAGCAGTTCTTC.

V gene TRBV7-9 combines with J gene TRBJ1-1; 8 bases align to TRBD1. Germline loops: CDR1 SEHNR, CDR2 FQNEAQ (reference sequence). After removal of 8 bases from V and 11 bases from J, the junction contained 13 bases not matched to a gene. The CDR3 extends over 13 amino acids. DNA for the CDR3: TGTGCCAGCTCTCTGGACAGGGTACACGGGGCTTTCTTT. Translated: CASSLDRVHGAFF.

In the case of this clone: Additional DNA sequences in this sample encode the identical CDR3. The V and J genes are TRBV11-3 and TRBJ2-2, with D possibly being TRBD2 (6 bases). The CDR3 spans 15 residues. The germline V and J ends were trimmed by 1 base and 1 base, with 7 bases remaining between them. The germline V gene encodes CDR1 SGHNT and CDR2 YENEEA. In DNA form, the CDR3 reads TGTGCCAGCAGCTTAGTGCGGGGGAACACCGGGGAGCTGTTTTTT. This gives the protein CASSLVRGNTGELFF.

This clone was seen only a few times. This chain connects TRBV5-1 to TRBJ1-2; 7 nucleotides line up with TRBD1. V lost 4 bases, J lost 4 bases, and 10 bases stayed unmatched. CDR3 length: 15 amino acids. The germline CDR1 and CDR2 sequences are SGHRS and YFSETQ. In nucleotides, the CDR3 is TGCGCCAGCAGCCCAGGTTGGGGGGACAGCTATGGCTACACCTTC. Its protein is CASSPGWGDSYGYTF.

V and J are TRBV19 and TRBJ2-3; 10 nucleotides align to TRBD2. Germline CDR1 and CDR2: LNHDA and SQIVND (reference sequence). The ends lost 4 bases at V and 2 bases at J; junction bases unmatched: 3. The CDR3 contains 15 residues. In DNA, the CDR3 is TGTGCCAGTAGTAAAGCGGGAGGGTCCACAGATACGCAGTATTTT. Translating it yields CASSKAGGSTDTQYF.

About this clone itself: Other DNA variants within this sample encode the same CDR3. J is TRBJ2-1 and V is TRBV18, with 12 bases that match TRBD2. J was trimmed by 7 bases and V by 2 bases; bases with no gene match: 0. There are 14 residues in the CDR3. Germline V lookup: CDR1 KGHSH, CDR2 LQKENI. The CDR3 nucleotides read TGTGCCAGCTCACCAGGGACTAGCGGGAATGAGCAGTTCTTC. It codes for CASSPGTSGNEQFF. Full variable domain (rest looked up from reference TRBV18 and TRBJ2-1): NAGVMQNPRHLVRRRGQEARLRCSPMKGHSHVYWYRQLPEEGLKFMVYLQKENIIDESGMPKERFSAEFPKEGPSILRIQQVVRGDSAAYFCASSPGTSGNEQFFGPGTRLTVL.

This clone is a singleton in its sample. The gene calls are TRBV10-2 and TRBJ1-1; TRBD1 aligns across 7 bases. From germline, CDR1 is WSHSY and CDR2 SAAADI. CDR3 length: 15 amino acids. The ends lost 3 bases at V and 0 bases at J; junction bases unmatched: 4. Here the CDR3 reads CASSDDRAMNTEAFF. CDR3 coding DNA: TGCGCCAGCAGTGATGACAGGGCCATGAACACTGAAGCTTTCTTT.

A few counts support this clone. CDR3 region: CASSLIGENQPQHF. CDR3 nucleotide sequence: TGTGCCAGCAGTTTAATAGGAGAGAATCAGCCCCAGCATTTT. The chain links TRBV28 to TRBJ1-5; D is unresolved. Germline assignment: CDR1 MDHEN and CDR2 SYDVKM. The CDR3 is made up of 14 amino acids. V was cut by 2 bases and J by 4 bases, with 9 bases left in between.

The V call is TRBV5-4, the J call TRBJ2-3; 10 bases match TRBD2. V lost 4 bases, J lost 5 bases, and 13 bases stayed unmatched. The CDR3 runs to 17 residues. Germline V lookup: CDR1 SGHNT, CDR2 YYREEE (reference sequence). The CDR3 protein is CASSSGVQRGGRDTQYF. CDR3 sequence (DNA): TGTGCCAGCAGCAGTGGGGTACAGCGGGGGGGCAGAGATACGCAGTATTTT.

This chain uses TRBV19 with TRBJ1-1; no reliable D call. The CDR3 spans 12 residues. Trimming shortened V by 1 base and J by 8 bases, and 8 bases separated the two germline ends. Germline assignment: CDR1 LNHDA and CDR2 SQIVND (reference sequence). The CDR3: CASSIVAEEAFF. CDR3 coding DNA: TGTGCCAGTAGTATAGTGGCAGAAGAAGCTTTCTTT. Variable domain in full (rest from reference TRBV19 and TRBJ1-1): DGGITQSPKYLFRKEGQNVTLSCEQNLNHDAMYWYRQDPGQGLRLIYYSQIVNDFQKGDIAEGYSVSREKKESFPLTVTSAQKNPTAFYLCASSIVAEEAFFGQGTRLTVV.

This chain connects TRBV11-2 to TRBJ2-1, with D uncertain. The CDR3 covers 12 residues. CDR1 SGHAT and CDR2 FQNNGV come from the germline V gene. Trimming shortened V by 5 bases and J by 10 bases, and 12 bases separated the two germline ends. The CDR3 region has the DNA TGTGCCAGCAGCCCCCGAGCCTGGGAGCAGTTCTTC. Its translation is CASSPRAWEQFF.